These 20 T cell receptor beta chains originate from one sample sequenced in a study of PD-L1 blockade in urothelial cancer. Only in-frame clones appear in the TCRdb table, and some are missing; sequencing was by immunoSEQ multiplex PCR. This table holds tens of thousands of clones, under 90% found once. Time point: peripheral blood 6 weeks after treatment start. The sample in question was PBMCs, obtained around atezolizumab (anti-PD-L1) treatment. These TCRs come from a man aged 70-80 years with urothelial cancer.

The CDR3 DNA sequence: TGTGCCTGGAGTCCCGGACAGGTGGGAGATACGCAGTATTTT. Residues: CAWSPGQVGDTQYF. The chain links TRBV30 to TRBJ2-3; 7 positions match TRBD1. CDR1 is GTSNPN and CDR2 is SVGIG in the germline V gene (reference sequence). V dropped 2 bases and J dropped 5; count of bases not matched to a gene: 7. The CDR3 runs to 14 residues.

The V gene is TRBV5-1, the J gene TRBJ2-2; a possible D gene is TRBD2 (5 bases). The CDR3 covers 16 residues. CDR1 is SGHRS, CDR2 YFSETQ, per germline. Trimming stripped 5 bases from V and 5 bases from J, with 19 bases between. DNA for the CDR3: TGCGCCAGCAGGACGATACCTAAAACTAGTACCGGGGAGCTGTTTTTT. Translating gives CASRTIPKTSTGELFF.

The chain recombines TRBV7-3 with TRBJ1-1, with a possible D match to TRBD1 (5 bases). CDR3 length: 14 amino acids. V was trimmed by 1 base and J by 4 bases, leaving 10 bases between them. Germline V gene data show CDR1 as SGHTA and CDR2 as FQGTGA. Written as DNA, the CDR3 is TGTGCCAGCAGCTTAAGCGGGACCAGCACTGAAGCTTTCTTT. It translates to CASSLSGTSTEAFF.

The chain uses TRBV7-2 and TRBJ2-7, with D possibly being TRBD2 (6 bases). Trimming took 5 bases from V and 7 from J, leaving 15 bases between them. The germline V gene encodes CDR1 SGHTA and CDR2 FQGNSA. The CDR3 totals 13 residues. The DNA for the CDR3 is TGTGCCAGCAGCCCGGGGGTTCCTAGGGAGCAGTACTTC. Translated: CASSPGVPREQYF.

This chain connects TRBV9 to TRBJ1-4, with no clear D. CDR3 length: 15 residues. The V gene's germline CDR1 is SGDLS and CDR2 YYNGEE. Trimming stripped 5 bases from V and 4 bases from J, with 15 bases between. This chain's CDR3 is CASSREGMINEKLFF. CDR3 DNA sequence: TGTGCCAGCAGTCGGGAGGGAATGATTAATGAAAAACTGTTTTTT.

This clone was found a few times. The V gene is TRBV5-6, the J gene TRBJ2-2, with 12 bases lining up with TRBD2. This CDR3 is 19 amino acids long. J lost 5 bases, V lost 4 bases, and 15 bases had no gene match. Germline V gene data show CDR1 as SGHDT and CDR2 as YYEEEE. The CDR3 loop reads CASSRRTSGIPRWTGELFF. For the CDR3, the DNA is TGTGCCAGCAGCCGAAGGACTAGCGGGATTCCGAGGTGGACCGGGGAGCTGTTTTTT.

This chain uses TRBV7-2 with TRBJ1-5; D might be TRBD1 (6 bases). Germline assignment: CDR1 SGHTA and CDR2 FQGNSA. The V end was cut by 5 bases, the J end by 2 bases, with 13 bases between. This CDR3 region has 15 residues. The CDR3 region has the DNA TGTGCCAGCAGCACCCAGAAGGGGGGCAATCAGCCCCAGCATTTT. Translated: CASSTQKGGNQPQHF. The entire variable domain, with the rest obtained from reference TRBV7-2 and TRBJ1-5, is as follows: GAGVSQSPSNKVTEKGKDVELRCDPISGHTALYWYRQSLGQGLEFLIYFQGNSAPDKSGLPSDRFSAERTGGSVSTLTIQRTQQEDSAVYLCASSTQKGGNQPQHFGDGTRLSIL.

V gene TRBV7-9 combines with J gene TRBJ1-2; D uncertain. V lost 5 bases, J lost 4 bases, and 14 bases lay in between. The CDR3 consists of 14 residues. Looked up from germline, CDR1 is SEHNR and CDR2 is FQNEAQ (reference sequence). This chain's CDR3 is CASSVIWALYGYTF. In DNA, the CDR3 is TGTGCCAGCAGCGTAATTTGGGCGCTCTATGGCTACACCTTC.

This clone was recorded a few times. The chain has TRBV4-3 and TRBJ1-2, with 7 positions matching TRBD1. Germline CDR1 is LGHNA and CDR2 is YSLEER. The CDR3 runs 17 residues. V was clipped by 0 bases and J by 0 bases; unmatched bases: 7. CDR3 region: CASSQDVGTATNYGYTF. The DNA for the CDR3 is TGCGCCAGCAGCCAAGATGTCGGGACAGCTACTAACTATGGCTACACCTTC.

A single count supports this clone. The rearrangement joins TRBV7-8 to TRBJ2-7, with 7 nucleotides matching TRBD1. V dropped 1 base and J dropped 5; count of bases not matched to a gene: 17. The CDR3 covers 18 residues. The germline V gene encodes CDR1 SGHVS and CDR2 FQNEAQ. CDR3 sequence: CASSLGAGGSWRADEQYF. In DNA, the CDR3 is TGTGCCAGCAGCTTAGGGGCAGGGGGATCATGGAGAGCCGACGAGCAGTACTTC.

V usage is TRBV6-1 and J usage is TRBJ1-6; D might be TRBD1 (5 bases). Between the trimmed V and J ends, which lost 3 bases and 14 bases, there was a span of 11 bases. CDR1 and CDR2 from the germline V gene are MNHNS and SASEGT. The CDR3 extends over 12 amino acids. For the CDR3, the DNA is TGTGCCAGCAGTGATTCAGGGATTACCCTCCACTTT. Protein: CASSDSGITLHF.

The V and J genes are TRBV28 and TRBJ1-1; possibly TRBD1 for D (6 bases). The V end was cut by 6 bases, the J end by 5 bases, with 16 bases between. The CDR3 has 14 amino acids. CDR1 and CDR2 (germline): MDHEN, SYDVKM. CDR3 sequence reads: CASSLPTGLTEAFF. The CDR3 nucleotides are TGTGCCAGCAGCCTCCCAACAGGGCTAACTGAAGCTTTCTTT.

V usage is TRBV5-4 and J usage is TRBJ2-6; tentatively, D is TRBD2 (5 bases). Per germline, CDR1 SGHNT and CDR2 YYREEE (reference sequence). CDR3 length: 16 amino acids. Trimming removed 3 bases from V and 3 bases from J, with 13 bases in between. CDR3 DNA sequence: TGTGCCAGCAGCTGGACCCCTCGGGGTGGGGCCAACGTCCTGACTTTC. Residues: CASSWTPRGGANVLTF.

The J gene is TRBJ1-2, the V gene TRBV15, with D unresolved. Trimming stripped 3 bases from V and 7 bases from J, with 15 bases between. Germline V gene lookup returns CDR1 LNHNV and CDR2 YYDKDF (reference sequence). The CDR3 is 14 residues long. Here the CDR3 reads CATSSSSLASGYTF. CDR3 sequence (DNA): TGTGCCACCAGCAGCAGTAGTTTAGCGTCTGGCTACACCTTC.

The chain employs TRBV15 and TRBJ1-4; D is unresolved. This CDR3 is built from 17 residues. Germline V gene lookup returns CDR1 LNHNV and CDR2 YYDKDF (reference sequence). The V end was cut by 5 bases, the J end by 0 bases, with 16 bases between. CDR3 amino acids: CATSGRPWSPTNEKLFF. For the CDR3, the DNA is TGTGCCACCAGCGGGAGACCGTGGAGTCCAACTAATGAAAAACTGTTTTTT.

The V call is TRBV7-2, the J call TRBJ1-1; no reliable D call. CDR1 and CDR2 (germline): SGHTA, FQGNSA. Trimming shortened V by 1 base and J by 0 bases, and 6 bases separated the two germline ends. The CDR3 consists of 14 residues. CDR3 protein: CASSLGAVNTEAFF. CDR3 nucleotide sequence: TGTGCCAGCAGCTTAGGGGCAGTGAACACTGAAGCTTTCTTT. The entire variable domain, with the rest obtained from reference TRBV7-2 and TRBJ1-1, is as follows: GAGVSQSPSNKVTEKGKDVELRCDPISGHTALYWYRQSLGQGLEFLIYFQGNSAPDKSGLPSDRFSAERTGGSVSTLTIQRTQQEDSAVYLCASSLGAVNTEAFFGQGTRLTVV.

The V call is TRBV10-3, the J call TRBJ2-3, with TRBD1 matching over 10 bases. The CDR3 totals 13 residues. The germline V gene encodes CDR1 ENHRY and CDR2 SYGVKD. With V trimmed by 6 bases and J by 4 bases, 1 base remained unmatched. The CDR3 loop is CAIRGQGPDTQYF. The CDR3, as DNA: TGTGCCATCAGGGGACAGGGGCCAGATACGCAGTATTTT.

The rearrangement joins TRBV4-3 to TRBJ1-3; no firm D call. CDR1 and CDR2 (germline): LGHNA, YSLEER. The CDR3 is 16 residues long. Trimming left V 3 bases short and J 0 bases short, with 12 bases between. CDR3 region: CASSQILGISGNTIYF. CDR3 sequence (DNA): TGCGCCAGCAGCCAGATCCTCGGGATCTCTGGAAACACCATATATTTT.

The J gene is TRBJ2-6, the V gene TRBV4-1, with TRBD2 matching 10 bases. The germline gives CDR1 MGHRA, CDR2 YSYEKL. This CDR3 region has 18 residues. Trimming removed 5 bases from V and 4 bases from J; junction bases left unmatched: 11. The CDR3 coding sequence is TGCGCCAGCAGCACCGGGACTAGCGAGTTTCCCGGGGCCAACGTCCTGACTTTC. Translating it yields CASSTGTSEFPGANVLTF.

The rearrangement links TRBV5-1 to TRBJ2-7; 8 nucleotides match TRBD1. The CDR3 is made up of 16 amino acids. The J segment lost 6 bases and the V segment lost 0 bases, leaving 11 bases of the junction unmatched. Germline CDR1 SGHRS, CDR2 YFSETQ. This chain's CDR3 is CASSLGLRDRSREQYF. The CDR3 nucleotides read TGCGCCAGCAGCTTGGGTTTACGGGACAGGTCACGCGAGCAGTACTTC.